This entry features one T cell receptor (beta chain) sequence. This sample is part of a study of T cell responses to AZD1222 COVID-19 vaccine. The CDR3 is 16 residues long. Germline V gene data show CDR1 as SGHRS and CDR2 as YFSETQ. V gave up 2 bases and J gave up 1 base; unmatched junction bases: 6. Libraries were prepared by immunoSEQ multiplex PCR; TCRdb keeps only in-frame clonotypes and omits some of them. The sample lists 100,000 to 150,000 clones; 80% to 90% were seen once. The source of this sequence is an adult in good health. Sequencing used peripheral blood, obtained on day 0 of AZD1222 vaccination. The chain employs TRBV5-1 and TRBJ1-1; 9 bases are a match to TRBD1. The CDR3 reads CASSFTGTGQNTEAFF. DNA of the CDR3: TGCGCCAGCAGCTTTACCGGGACAGGGCAGAACACTGAAGCTTTCTTT.